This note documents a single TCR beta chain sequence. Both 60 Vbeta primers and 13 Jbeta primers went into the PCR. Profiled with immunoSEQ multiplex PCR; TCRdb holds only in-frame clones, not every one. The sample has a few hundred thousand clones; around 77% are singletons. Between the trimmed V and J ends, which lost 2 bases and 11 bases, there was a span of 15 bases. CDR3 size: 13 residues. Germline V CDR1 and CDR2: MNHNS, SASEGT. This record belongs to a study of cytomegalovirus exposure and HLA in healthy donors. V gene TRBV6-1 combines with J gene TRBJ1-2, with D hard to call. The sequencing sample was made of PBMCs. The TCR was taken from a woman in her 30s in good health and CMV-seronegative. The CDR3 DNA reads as TGTGCCAGCAGTGAAATAGCCCTTCCCCCTTACACCTTC. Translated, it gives CASSEIALPPYTF.